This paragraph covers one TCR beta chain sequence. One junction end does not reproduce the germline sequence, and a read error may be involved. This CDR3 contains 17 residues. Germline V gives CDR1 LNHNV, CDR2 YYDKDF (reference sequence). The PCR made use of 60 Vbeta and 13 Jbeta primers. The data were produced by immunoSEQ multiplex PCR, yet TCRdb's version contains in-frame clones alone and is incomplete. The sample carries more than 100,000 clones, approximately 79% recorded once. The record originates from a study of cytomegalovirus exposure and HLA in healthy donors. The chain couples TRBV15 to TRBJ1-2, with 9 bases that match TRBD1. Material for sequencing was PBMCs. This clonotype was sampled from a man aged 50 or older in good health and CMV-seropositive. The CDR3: CATSSAGTGLGAGGYIF. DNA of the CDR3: TGTGCCACCAGCAGTGCCGGGACAGGGTTGGGAGCCGGTGGCTACATCTTC.